This paragraph covers one T cell receptor beta chain sequence. In the original analysis: Amplification of reference gene primers provided the estimated nucleated cell counts. Clones were sequenced by immunoSEQ multiplex PCR, and TCRdb holds only the in-frame ones, with some missing. The V and J calls and clone size come from that table; D and trimming were worked out from the DNA. Here the sample spans some 140,000 clones, roughly four fifths being singletons. This entry belongs to a study of blood T cell repertoires in COVID-19. Study summary: Whether acute or convalescent, the COVID-19 samples came from the United States, Italy and Spain. Sources were T cells, B-cell-depleted T cells, or PBMCs; the material itself was cDNA or gDNA.

The clonotype comes from an elderly man with acute or convalescent COVID-19. Sequencing was carried out using peripheral blood.

CDR3 coding DNA: TGTGCCTGGTTGGACAGGGGAAACACCGGGGAGCTGTTTTTT. Its translation: CAWLDRGNTGELFF. The chain links TRBV30 to TRBJ2-2; 9 positions match TRBD1. The CDR3 is made up of 14 amino acids. The V segment lost 5 bases and the J segment 2 bases; nucleotides outside the gene matches: 3. CDR1 and CDR2 from the germline V gene are GTSNPN and SVGIG (reference sequence). The full variable domain, with the rest looked up from reference TRBV30 and TRBJ2-2, is SQTIHQWPATLVQPVGSPLSLECTVEGTSNPNLYWYRQAAGRGLQLLFYSVGIGQISSEVPQNLSASRPQDRQFILSSKKLLLSDSGFYLCAWLDRGNTGELFFGEGSRLTVL.